The 29 T cell receptor beta chains below come from one sample, sequenced in a study of cytomegalovirus exposure and HLA in healthy donors. The PCR had 60 Vbeta and 13 Jbeta primers. TCRdb's copy holds only in-frame clones and misses some; the assay was immunoSEQ multiplex PCR. The profile shows fewer than 200,000 clones, roughly 85% of them singletons. Source material: PBMCs. The source of these receptors is a male donor in good health and CMV-seronegative.

The rearrangement joins TRBV7-2 to TRBJ2-7; D is possibly TRBD1 (6 bases). The ends were cut back, 5 bases at V and 5 bases at J, with 22 bases in the middle. This CDR3 is built from 16 residues. The V gene's germline CDR1 is SGHTA and CDR2 FQGNSA. Here the CDR3 reads CASSPRNTGLIHEQYF. The DNA for the CDR3 is TGTGCCAGCAGCCCCCGGAATACAGGGCTTATCCACGAGCAGTACTTC. The full variable domain, rest sourced from reference TRBV7-2 and TRBJ2-7, is GAGVSQSPSNKVTEKGKDVELRCDPISGHTALYWYRQSLGQGLEFLIYFQGNSAPDKSGLPSDRFSAERTGGSVSTLTIQRTQQEDSAVYLCASSPRNTGLIHEQYFGPGTRLTVT.

This rearrangement joins TRBV7-6 to TRBJ2-1; no clear D. CDR1 is SGHVS, CDR2 FNYEAQ, per germline. The CDR3 has 13 amino acids. Trimming removed 5 bases at V and 3 bases at J, with 8 bases between. In DNA form, the CDR3 reads TGTGCCAGCAGCACGATGCGCTACAATGAGCAGTTCTTC. This codes for CASSTMRYNEQFF. Complete variable domain (other parts from reference TRBV7-6 and TRBJ2-1): GAGVSQSPRYKVTKRGQDVALRCDPISGHVSLYWYRQALGQGPEFLTYFNYEAQQDKSGLPNDRFSAERPEGSISTLTIQRTEQRDSAMYRCASSTMRYNEQFFGPGTRLTVL.

The V gene is TRBV6-1, the J gene TRBJ1-5; unclear D gene. With 8 bases removed from V and 0 bases from J, the gap between germline ends came to 8 bases. Germline-derived CDR1 and CDR2 are MNHNS and SASEGT. This CDR3 has 13 residues. CDR3 loop: CASRGHSNQPQHF. The CDR3 DNA sequence: TGTGCCAGCCGGGGTCATAGCAATCAGCCCCAGCATTTT.

V is TRBV5-1 and J is TRBJ2-7; TRBD1 matches 7 bases. Germline trimming cut 4 bases from V and 3 bases from J; bases unmatched to any gene: 16. Germline-derived CDR1 and CDR2 are SGHRS and YFSETQ. This CDR3 is 17 amino acids long. The CDR3 region is CASSRQGSQGTYYEQYF. Written as DNA, the CDR3 is TGCGCCAGCAGCCGACAAGGATCACAGGGGACCTACTACGAGCAGTACTTC.

The V and J genes are TRBV6-5 and TRBJ2-1; 12 bases fit TRBD1. The CDR3 has 16 amino acids. The germline gives CDR1 MNHEY, CDR2 SVGAGI. V lost 1 base, J lost 8 bases, and 6 bases stayed unmatched. Here the CDR3 DNA reads TGTGCCAGCAGTTACTGGGGGACAGGGGGCAAGGATGAGCAGTTCTTC. It encodes CASSYWGTGGKDEQFF.

This chain uses TRBV6-6 with TRBJ2-1; maybe TRBD1 (5 bases). The CDR3 runs 16 residues. Germline V CDR1 and CDR2: MNHNY, SVGAGI (reference sequence). V was trimmed by 2 bases and J by 0 bases, leaving 11 bases between them. The CDR3: CASSYGAVGSYNEQFF. In nucleotides, the CDR3 is TGTGCCAGCAGTTACGGGGCGGTAGGCTCCTACAATGAGCAGTTCTTC.

This chain links TRBV7-2 with TRBJ2-3, with 12 bases aligning to TRBD2. V dropped 0 bases and J dropped 4; count of bases not matched to a gene: 5. The CDR3 runs 17 residues. Germline V gives CDR1 SGHTA, CDR2 FQGNSA. CDR3 coding DNA: TGTGCCAGCAGCTTAGCGTCTAGCGGGGGGGTCGCAGATACGCAGTATTTT. It translates to CASSLASSGGVADTQYF. Together with reference TRBV7-2 and TRBJ2-3, the CDR3 gives the full variable domain: GAGVSQSPSNKVTEKGKDVELRCDPISGHTALYWYRQSLGQGLEFLIYFQGNSAPDKSGLPSDRFSAERTGGSVSTLTIQRTQQEDSAVYLCASSLASSGGVADTQYFGPGTRLTVL.

This clone was counted between two and nine times. The chain joins TRBV19 to TRBJ2-2, with 13 bases lining up with TRBD2. CDR3 length: 17 residues. Germline V gives CDR1 LNHDA, CDR2 SQIVND (reference sequence). J lost 1 base, V lost 3 bases, and 2 bases had no gene match. CDR3 DNA: TGTGCCAGTAGTATGACTAGCGGGGGGCGGAACACCGGGGAGCTGTTTTTT. It encodes CASSMTSGGRNTGELFF.

This clone was seen a few times. This sequence joins TRBV11-2 and TRBJ1-1; TRBD1 might be the D (5 bases). Germline V gene data show CDR1 as SGHAT and CDR2 as FQNNGV. This CDR3 comprises 15 residues. V lost 0 bases to trimming and J lost 4 bases, with 12 bases between them. Written as DNA, the CDR3 is TGTGCCAGCAGCTTAGAAGGGGCGGTGGGCACTGAAGCTTTCTTT. Translation gives CASSLEGAVGTEAFF.

The rearrangement joins TRBV6-1 to TRBJ1-4; D perhaps matches TRBD1 (6 bases). Germline CDR1 is MNHNS and CDR2 is SASEGT. Deletions cut 2 bases from V and 10 bases from J, with 17 bases between. This CDR3 has 15 residues. CDR3 loop: CASSEIGGSSVKLFF. The CDR3 DNA reads as TGTGCCAGCAGTGAAATAGGGGGAAGTTCTGTAAAACTGTTTTTT.

The CDR3 DNA reads TGCGCCAGCAGCTTGGACGTATCCTCGACGGGGGACGAGCAGTACTTC. Translating it yields CASSLDVSSTGDEQYF. The rearrangement joins TRBV5-1 to TRBJ2-7; D possibly corresponds to TRBD2 (6 bases). Germline CDR1 is SGHRS and CDR2 is YFSETQ. The CDR3 extends over 16 amino acids. Trimming took off 0 bases at V and 5 bases at J, with 18 bases between the two ends.

The rearrangement joins TRBV5-4 to TRBJ2-1; 15 positions match TRBD2. The CDR3 spans 16 residues. With 3 bases clipped from V and 6 bases from J, the junction kept 4 bases outside the gene matches. From germline, CDR1 is SGHNT and CDR2 YYREEE (reference sequence). The CDR3 DNA follows: TGTGCCAGCAGCTGGGGGGGACTAGCGGGAGGCAATGAGCAGTTCTTC. Its protein is CASSWGGLAGGNEQFF.

The genes are TRBV6-1 and TRBJ1-6, with D possibly TRBD1 on 5 matching bases. The CDR3 totals 15 residues. Trimming stripped 3 bases from V and 7 bases from J, with 13 bases between. The V gene's germline CDR1 is MNHNS and CDR2 SASEGT. The CDR3 spells CASSEGGFYNSPLHF. DNA for the CDR3: TGTGCCAGCAGTGAGGGGGGATTTTACAATTCACCCCTCCACTTT.

This clone was seen a handful of times. The chain couples TRBV13 to TRBJ2-7; the match to TRBD2 covers 11 bases. This CDR3 contains 20 residues. Germline CDR1 is PRHDT and CDR2 is FYEKMQ (reference sequence). V shed 3 bases and J 3 bases; nucleotides not matched to a gene: 19. CDR3 nucleotide sequence: TGTGCCAGCAGCTTTGGTACAGGCAGTTTGGTAGCGGGAGGGCTCTACGAGCAGTACTTC. This codes for CASSFGTGSLVAGGLYEQYF.

The gene calls are TRBV19 and TRBJ2-2; D unclear. Germline V CDR1 and CDR2: LNHDA, SQIVND (reference sequence). V was pared by 3 bases and J by 6 bases, with 14 bases between. The CDR3 has 15 residues. CDR3 residues: CASSIPVMVAGELFF. The CDR3 nucleotides read TGTGCCAGTAGTATCCCGGTAATGGTCGCCGGGGAGCTGTTTTTT.

The chain links TRBV28 to TRBJ2-1; 11 bases map to TRBD2. Unmatched junction bases numbered 8, after V lost 1 base and J lost 15 bases. The CDR3 contains 14 residues. Germline V gene lookup returns CDR1 MDHEN and CDR2 SYDVKM. CDR3 coding DNA: TGTGCCAGCAGTTTATCCGCTAGCGGGAGGTATGCGTTCTTC. Residues: CASSLSASGRYAFF.

V and J are TRBV18 and TRBJ2-5; 7 bases align to TRBD1. Germline CDR1 and CDR2: KGHSH and LQKENI. The V segment lost 2 bases and the J segment 4 bases; nucleotides outside the gene matches: 13. The CDR3 has 17 residues. CDR3 DNA sequence: TGTGCCAGCTCACCATCGAGGGCAGGGGGTAACGGAGAGACCCAGTACTTC. Protein: CASSPSRAGGNGETQYF.

The chain carries TRBV7-6 and TRBJ2-5; TRBD2 matches at 11 bases. The junction had 8 bases not matched to a gene; V was cut back by 3 bases and J by 5 bases. The V gene's germline CDR1 is SGHVS and CDR2 FNYEAQ. The CDR3 is 16 amino acids. In DNA form, the CDR3 reads TGTGCCAGCAGCTTCGGGACTAGCGGAGGGAGGGAGACCCAGTACTTC. This codes for CASSFGTSGGRETQYF.

This clone was counted a single time. The chain links TRBV9 to TRBJ1-1; TRBD1 aligns across 7 bases. The CDR3 spans 14 residues. The germline V gene encodes CDR1 SGDLS and CDR2 YYNGEE. V dropped 0 bases and J dropped 7; count of bases not matched to a gene: 6. As DNA, the CDR3 is TGTGCCAGCAGCGTAGACAGGGGACGGGGTGAAGCTTTCTTT. Translated: CASSVDRGRGEAFF.

At least ten counts were recorded for this clone. The rearrangement links TRBV5-8 to TRBJ1-1; 12 bases fit TRBD1. Germline CDR1 is SGHTS and CDR2 is YDEGEE. There are 17 residues in the CDR3. V gave up 0 bases and J gave up 5 bases; unmatched junction bases: 8. The CDR3, as DNA: TGTGCCAGCAGCTTGGGTGTCGGGACAGGGGGCATTACTGAAGCTTTCTTT. Amino acids: CASSLGVGTGGITEAFF. Drawing the rest from reference TRBV5-8 and TRBJ1-1, the complete variable domain is EAGVTQSPTHLIKTRGQQATLRCSPISGHTSVYWYQQALGLGLQFLLWYDEGEERNRGNFPPRFSGRQFPNYSSELNVNALELEDSALYLCASSLGVGTGGITEAFFGQGTRLTVV.

This clone was observed once. V is TRBV7-3 and J is TRBJ2-1; D is ambiguous. Trimming stripped 7 bases from V and 5 bases from J, with 6 bases between. Germline-derived CDR1 and CDR2 are SGHTA and FQGTGA. This CDR3 spans 11 amino acids. As DNA, the CDR3 is TGTGCCAGCATCAAAAACAATGAGCAGTTCTTC. As protein: CASIKNNEQFF.

The genes are TRBV27 and TRBJ2-7; TRBD2 matches at 12 bases. Germline trimming cut 1 base from V and 7 bases from J; bases unmatched to any gene: 2. The CDR3 sequence is 14 residues long. Germline V gene lookup returns CDR1 MNHEY and CDR2 SMNVEV (reference sequence). The CDR3: CASSLLGLAGEQYF. CDR3 nucleotide sequence: TGTGCCAGCAGTTTATTAGGACTAGCGGGAGAGCAGTACTTC.

J is TRBJ2-1 and V is TRBV11-2, with TRBD2 matching over 10 bases. The CDR3 spans 15 residues. CDR1 is SGHAT, CDR2 FQNNGV, per germline. With 5 bases clipped from V and 8 bases from J, the junction kept 9 bases outside the gene matches. The CDR3 sequence is CASSTERGGLDEQFF. In DNA form, the CDR3 reads TGTGCCAGCAGCACCGAGCGGGGGGGCCTCGATGAGCAGTTCTTC. The full variable domain, with the rest looked up from reference TRBV11-2 and TRBJ2-1, is EAGVAQSPRYKIIEKRQSVAFWCNPISGHATLYWYQQILGQGPKLLIQFQNNGVVDDSQLPKDRFSAERLKGVDSTLKIQPAKLEDSAVYLCASSTERGGLDEQFFGPGTRLTVL.

The gene calls are TRBV19 and TRBJ1-3; D is ambiguous. V was cut by 4 bases and J by 0 bases, with 10 bases left in between. From germline, CDR1 is LNHDA and CDR2 SQIVND (reference sequence). The CDR3 is made up of 15 amino acids. The CDR3 region has the DNA TGTGCCAGTAGTACGACGGAGAGCTCTGGAAACACCATATATTTT. It specifies CASSTTESSGNTIYF.

The J gene is TRBJ2-7, the V gene TRBV5-1, with TRBD1 identical over 7 bases. V shed 1 base, J shed 4 bases, and the junction held 5 bases outside the gene matches. The germline V gene has CDR1 SGHRS and CDR2 YFSETQ. The CDR3 spans 14 residues. The CDR3 reads CASSLSRGLYEQYF. CDR3 nucleotides: TGCGCCAGCAGCTTGTCTAGGGGGCTATACGAGCAGTACTTC.

The chain employs TRBV15 and TRBJ2-2; tentative D call: TRBD1 (6 bases). Trimming left V 0 bases short and J 4 bases short, with 15 bases between. Germline V gene data show CDR1 as LNHNV and CDR2 as YYDKDF (reference sequence). The CDR3 spans 17 residues. The CDR3 sequence is CATSRERPQGGTGELFF. CDR3 sequence (DNA): TGTGCCACCAGCAGAGAAAGACCACAGGGTGGCACCGGGGAGCTGTTTTTT.

The V and J genes are TRBV5-4 and TRBJ2-7; no clear D gene. This CDR3 region has 13 residues. Per germline, CDR1 SGHNT and CDR2 YYREEE (reference sequence). Trimming shortened V by 2 bases and J by 3 bases, and 9 bases separated the two germline ends. The CDR3 nucleotides are TGTGCCAGCAGCTTTTATGGCAACTACGAGCAGTACTTC. As protein: CASSFYGNYEQYF.

This clone was counted a few times. The chain uses TRBV6-5 and TRBJ1-1; 7 nucleotides match TRBD1. This CDR3 region has 13 residues. Germline V gene sequence: CDR1 MNHEY, CDR2 SVGAGI. The ends lost 10 bases at V and 0 bases at J; junction bases unmatched: 5. CDR3 sequence (DNA): TGTGCCACAAAACAGGGGATGAACACTGAAGCTTTCTTT. Protein sequence: CATKQGMNTEAFF.

This CDR3 reads CASSSPRGLGNEQFF. CDR3 coding DNA: TGTGCCAGCAGCTCCCCCAGGGGTCTTGGGAATGAGCAGTTCTTC. V gene TRBV11-1 combines with J gene TRBJ2-1; TRBD1 is a possible D gene (6 bases). Germline CDR1 SGHAT, CDR2 FQDESV (reference sequence). V was cut by 4 bases and J by 7 bases, with 17 bases left in between. CDR3 length: 15 residues.